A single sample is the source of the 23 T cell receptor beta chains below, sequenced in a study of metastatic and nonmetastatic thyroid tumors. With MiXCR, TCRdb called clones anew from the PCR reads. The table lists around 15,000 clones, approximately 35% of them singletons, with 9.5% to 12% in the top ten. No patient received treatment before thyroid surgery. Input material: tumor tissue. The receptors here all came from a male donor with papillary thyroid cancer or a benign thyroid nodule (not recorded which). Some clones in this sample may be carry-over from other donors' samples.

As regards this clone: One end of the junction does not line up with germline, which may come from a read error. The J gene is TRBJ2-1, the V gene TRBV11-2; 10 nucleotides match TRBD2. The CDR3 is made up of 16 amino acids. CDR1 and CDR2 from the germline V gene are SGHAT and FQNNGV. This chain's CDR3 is CASSRSASGRWNVQFF. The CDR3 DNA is TGTGCCAGCAGTCGATCAGCTAGCGGGAGATGGAATGTGCAGTTCTTC.

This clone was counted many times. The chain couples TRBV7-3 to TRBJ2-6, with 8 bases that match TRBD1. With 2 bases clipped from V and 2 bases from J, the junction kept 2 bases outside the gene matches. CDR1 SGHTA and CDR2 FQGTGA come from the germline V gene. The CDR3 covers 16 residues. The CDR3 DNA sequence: TGTGCCAGCAGCTTACAGGGGGCAGCTGGGGCCAACGTCCTGACTTTC. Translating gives CASSLQGAAGANVLTF.

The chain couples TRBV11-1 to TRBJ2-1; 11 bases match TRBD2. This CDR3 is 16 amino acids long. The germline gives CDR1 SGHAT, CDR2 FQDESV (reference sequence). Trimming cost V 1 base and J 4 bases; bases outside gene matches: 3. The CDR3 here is CASSLGGTSGYNEQFF. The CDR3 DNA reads TGTGCCAGCAGCTTAGGGGGGACTAGCGGATACAATGAGCAGTTCTTC.

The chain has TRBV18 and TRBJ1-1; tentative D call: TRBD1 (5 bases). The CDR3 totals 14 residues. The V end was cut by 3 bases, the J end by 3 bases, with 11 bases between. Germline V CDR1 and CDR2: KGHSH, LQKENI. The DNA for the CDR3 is TGTGCCAGCTCACCTACATGGGGGGACACTGAAGCTTTCTTT. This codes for CASSPTWGDTEAFF. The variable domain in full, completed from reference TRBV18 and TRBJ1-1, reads NAGVMQNPRHLVRRRGQEARLRCSPMKGHSHVYWYRQLPEEGLKFMVYLQKENIIDESGMPKERFSAEFPKEGPSILRIQQVVRGDSAAYFCASSPTWGDTEAFFGQGTRLTVV.

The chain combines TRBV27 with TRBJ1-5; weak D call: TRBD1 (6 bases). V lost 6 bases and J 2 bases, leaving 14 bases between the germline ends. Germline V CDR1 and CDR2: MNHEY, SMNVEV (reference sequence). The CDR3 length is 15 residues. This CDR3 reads CASRQQGWGNQPQHF. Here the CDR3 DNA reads TGTGCCAGCAGACAACAGGGTTGGGGCAATCAGCCCCAGCATTTT.

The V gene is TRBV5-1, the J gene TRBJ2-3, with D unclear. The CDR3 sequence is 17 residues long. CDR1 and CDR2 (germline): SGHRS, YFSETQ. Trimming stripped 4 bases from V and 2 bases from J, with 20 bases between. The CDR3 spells CASSRCTTVIVTDTQYF. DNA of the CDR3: TGCGCCAGCAGCAGATGTACCACAGTGATCGTCACAGATACGCAGTATTTT.

The CDR3, as DNA: TGCAGTGCTAGAGATGCTAGCCAGCCCCAGCATTTT. This codes for CSARDASQPQHF. The chain joins TRBV20-1 to TRBJ1-5; D remains unclear. Germline V gene sequence: CDR1 DFQATT, CDR2 SNEGSKA (reference sequence). Trimming took off 0 bases at V and 7 bases at J, with 7 bases between the two ends. The CDR3 spans 12 residues.

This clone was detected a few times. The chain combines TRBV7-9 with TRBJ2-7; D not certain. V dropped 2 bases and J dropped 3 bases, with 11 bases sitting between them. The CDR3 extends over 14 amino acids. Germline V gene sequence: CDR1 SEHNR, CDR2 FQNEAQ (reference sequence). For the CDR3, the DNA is TGTGCCAGCAGCTTACCAGTGGGGTGCTACGAGCAGTACTTC. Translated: CASSLPVGCYEQYF.

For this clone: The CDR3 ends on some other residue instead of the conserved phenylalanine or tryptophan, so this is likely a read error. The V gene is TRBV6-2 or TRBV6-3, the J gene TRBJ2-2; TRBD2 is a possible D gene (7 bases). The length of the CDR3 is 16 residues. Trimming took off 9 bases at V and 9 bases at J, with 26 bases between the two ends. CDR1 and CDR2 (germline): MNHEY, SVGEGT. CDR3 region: CASWGSGGLWAWELFS. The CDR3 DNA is TGTGCCAGTTGGGGGTCGGGGGGCTTATGGGCCTGGGAGCTGTTTTCT.

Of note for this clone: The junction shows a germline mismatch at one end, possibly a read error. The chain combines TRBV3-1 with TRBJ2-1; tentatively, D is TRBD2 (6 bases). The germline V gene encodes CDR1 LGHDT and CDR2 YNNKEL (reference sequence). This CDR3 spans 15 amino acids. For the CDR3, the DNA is TGTGCCAGCCGCCCAGGCCGTAGCGGAAACAATGATCAGTTCTTC. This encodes CASRPGRSGNNDQFF.

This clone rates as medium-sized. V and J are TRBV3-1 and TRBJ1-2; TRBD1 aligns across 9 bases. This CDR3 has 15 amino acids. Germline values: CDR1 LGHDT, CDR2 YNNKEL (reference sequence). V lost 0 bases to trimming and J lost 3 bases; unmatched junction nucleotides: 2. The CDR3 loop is CASSQEGTGHYGYTF. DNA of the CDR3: TGTGCCAGCAGCCAAGAGGGGACAGGGCACTATGGCTACACCTTC. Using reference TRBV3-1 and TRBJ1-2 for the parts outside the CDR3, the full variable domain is DTAVSQTPKYLVTQMGNDKSIKCEQNLGHDTMYWYKQDSKKFLKIMFSYNNKELIINETVPNRFSPKSPDKAHLNLHINSLELGDSAVYFCASSQEGTGHYGYTFGSGTRLTVV.

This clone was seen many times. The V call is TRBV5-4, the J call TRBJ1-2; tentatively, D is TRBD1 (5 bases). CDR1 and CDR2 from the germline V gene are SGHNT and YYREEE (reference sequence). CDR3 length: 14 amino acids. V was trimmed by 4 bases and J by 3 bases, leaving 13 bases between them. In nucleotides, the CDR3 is TGTGCCAGCAGCCTAAAGACAGAATACTATGGCTACACCTTC. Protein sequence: CASSLKTEYYGYTF. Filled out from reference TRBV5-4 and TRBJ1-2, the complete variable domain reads ETGVTQSPTHLIKTRGQQVTLRCSSQSGHNTVSWYQQALGQGPQFIFQYYREEENGRGNFPPRFSGLQFPNYSSELNVNALELDDSALYLCASSLKTEYYGYTFGSGTRLTVV.

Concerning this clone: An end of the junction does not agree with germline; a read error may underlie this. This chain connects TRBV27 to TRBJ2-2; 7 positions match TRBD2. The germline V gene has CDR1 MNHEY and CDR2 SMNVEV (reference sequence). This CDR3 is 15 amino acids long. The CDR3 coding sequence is TGTCCCAGCAGTTTGGGGCCTTCCGGGAGGGGGGAGCTGTTTTTT. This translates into CPSSLGPSGRGELFF.

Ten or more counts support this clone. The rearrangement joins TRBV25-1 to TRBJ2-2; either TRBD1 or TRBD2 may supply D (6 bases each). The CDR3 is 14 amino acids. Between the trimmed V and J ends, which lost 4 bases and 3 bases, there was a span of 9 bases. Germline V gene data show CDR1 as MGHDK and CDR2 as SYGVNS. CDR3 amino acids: CASSAGADTGELFF. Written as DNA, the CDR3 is TGTGCCAGCAGTGCGGGGGCGGACACCGGGGAGCTGTTTTTT.

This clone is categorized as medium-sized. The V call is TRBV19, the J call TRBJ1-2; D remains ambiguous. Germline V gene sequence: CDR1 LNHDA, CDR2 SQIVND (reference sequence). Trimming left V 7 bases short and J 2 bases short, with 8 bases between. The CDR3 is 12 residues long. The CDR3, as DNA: TGTGCCAGTAAAGGCACCAACTATGGCTACACCTTC. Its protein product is CASKGTNYGYTF.

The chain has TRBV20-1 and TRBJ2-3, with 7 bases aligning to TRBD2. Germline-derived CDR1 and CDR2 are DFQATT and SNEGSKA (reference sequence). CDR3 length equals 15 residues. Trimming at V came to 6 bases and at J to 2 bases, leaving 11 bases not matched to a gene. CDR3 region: CSATNLAEFTDTQYF. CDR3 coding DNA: TGCAGTGCGACCAACCTAGCGGAGTTCACAGATACGCAGTATTTT.

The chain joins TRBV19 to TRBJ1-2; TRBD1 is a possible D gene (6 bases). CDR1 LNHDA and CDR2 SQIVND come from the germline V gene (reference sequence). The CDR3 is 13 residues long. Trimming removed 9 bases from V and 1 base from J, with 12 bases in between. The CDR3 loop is CASSRDINYGYTF. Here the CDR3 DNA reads TGTGCCAGCTCCCGGGACATTAACTATGGCTACACCTTC.

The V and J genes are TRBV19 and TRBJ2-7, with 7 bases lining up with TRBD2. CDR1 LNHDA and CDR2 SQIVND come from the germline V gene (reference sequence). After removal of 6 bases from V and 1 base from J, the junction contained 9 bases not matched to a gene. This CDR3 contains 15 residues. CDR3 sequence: CASSPSQAGSYEQYF. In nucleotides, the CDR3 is TGTGCCAGTAGCCCGTCTCAAGCGGGGTCCTACGAGCAGTACTTC.

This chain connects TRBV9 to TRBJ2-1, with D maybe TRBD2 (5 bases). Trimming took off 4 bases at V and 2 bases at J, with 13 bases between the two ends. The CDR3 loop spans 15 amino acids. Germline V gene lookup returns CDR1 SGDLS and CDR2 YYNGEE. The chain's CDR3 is CASSQRESAYNEQFF. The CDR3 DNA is TGTGCCAGCAGCCAGAGGGAATCTGCCTACAATGAGCAGTTCTTC.

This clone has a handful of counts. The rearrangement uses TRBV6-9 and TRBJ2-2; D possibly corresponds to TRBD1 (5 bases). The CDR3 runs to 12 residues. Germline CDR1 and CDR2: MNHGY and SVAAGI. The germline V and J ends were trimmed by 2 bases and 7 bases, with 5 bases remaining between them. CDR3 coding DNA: TGTGCCAGCAGTTATAGGGGCGGGGAGCTGTTTTTT. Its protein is CASSYRGGELFF.

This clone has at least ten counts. The CDR3 nucleotides are TGTGCCAGCAGCCAGGGGGAGACCCAGTACTTC. As protein: CASSQGETQYF. The V call is TRBV27, the J call TRBJ2-5, with D maybe TRBD1 (6 bases). The length of the CDR3 is 11 residues. CDR1 and CDR2 (germline): MNHEY, SMNVEV (reference sequence). The V and J ends lost 6 bases and 5 bases respectively, with 7 bases between them.

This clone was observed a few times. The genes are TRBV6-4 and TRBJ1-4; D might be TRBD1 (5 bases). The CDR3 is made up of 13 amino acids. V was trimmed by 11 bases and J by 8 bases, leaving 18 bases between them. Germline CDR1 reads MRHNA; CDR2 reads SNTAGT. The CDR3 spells CAEFPGKMEKLFF. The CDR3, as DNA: TGTGCCGAATTTCCAGGGAAGATGGAAAAACTGTTTTTT.

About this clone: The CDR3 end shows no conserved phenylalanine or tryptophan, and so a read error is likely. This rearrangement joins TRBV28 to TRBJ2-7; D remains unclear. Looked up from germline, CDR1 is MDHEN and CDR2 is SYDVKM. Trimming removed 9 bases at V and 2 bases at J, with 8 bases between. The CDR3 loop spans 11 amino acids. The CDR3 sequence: CARERTYEQYC. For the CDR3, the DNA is TGTGCCAGGGAGAGAACCTACGAGCAGTACTGC.